These T cell receptor beta chains were read from a single sample in a study of T cell responses to AZD1222 COVID-19 vaccine. The assay was immunoSEQ multiplex PCR, and TCRdb's table has in-frame clones only and misses some. The sample records about 120,000 clones, roughly 91% being singletons. The sample was peripheral blood, taken on day 0 of AZD1222 vaccination. Source of these receptors: an adult in good health. The CDR3 runs from the conserved cysteine through the conserved F or W. The D gene is left open where the match is weak. A clone size is listed for some rows: how often the clone was seen (once, few, many), or a class if it is expanded.

DNA,CDR3,V,D,size,J
TGTGCCAGTAGTATCGGGCAGACCTCCTACAATGAGCAGTTCTTC,CASSIGQTSYNEQFF,TRBV19,.,.,TRBJ2-1
TGTGCCAGCAGCCCGCCAGGGGGTGGCTACGAGCAGTACTTC,CASSPPGGGYEQYF,TRBV16,TRBD1,.,TRBJ2-7
TGTGCCAGCAGCTTTTACTTCTCCTACGAGCAGTACTTC,CASSFYFSYEQYF,TRBV5-4,.,.,TRBJ2-7
TGTGCAAGTCGCTTAGCGTTCCCACAGGGGTATGAAAAACTGTTTTTT,CASRLAFPQGYEKLFF,TRBV12-2,.,.,TRBJ1-4
TGTGCCAGCAGCTTGCGACAGTTAGGCTATGGCTACACCTTC,CASSLRQLGYGYTF,TRBV5-5,.,.,TRBJ1-2
TGTGCCAGCAGCTTAGGACCCGGGACGGTCGGCACAGATACGCAGTATTTT,CASSLGPGTVGTDTQYF,TRBV7-9,.,.,TRBJ2-3
TGTGCCAGTAGTGATAGGGGAGGTCAGCCCCAGCATTTT,CASSDRGGQPQHF,TRBV19,.,.,TRBJ1-5
TGTGCCAGCAGTAGGTTTCAGGGCCTTCGGGGTAACGAAAAACTGTTTTTT,CASSRFQGLRGNEKLFF,TRBV25-1,.,once,TRBJ1-4
TGCGCCAGCAGGGAAGGACGGAGGCTGGATGAAAAACTGTTTTTT,CASREGRRLDEKLFF,TRBV4-3,.,.,TRBJ1-4
TGTGCCAGTAGTGGGAGTTCGGCGGGCTACGAGCAGTACTTC,CASSGSSAGYEQYF,TRBV19,.,.,TRBJ2-7
TGTGCCAGCAGCTCCGGGACAGCGGGGACCCAGTACTTC,CASSSGTAGTQYF,TRBV7-2,.,.,TRBJ2-5
TGTGCCAGCAGCTTACGGGGCCTAAAAGAGACCCAGTACTTC,CASSLRGLKETQYF,TRBV7-8,.,.,TRBJ2-5
TGTGCCAGTAGTATAGGGGTATTGCTCTCTGGGGCCAACGTCCTGACTTTC,CASSIGVLLSGANVLTF,TRBV19,.,.,TRBJ2-6
TGTGCCAGCAGCTTAGTAGGTCAGCGAGAATACGAGCAGTACTTC,CASSLVGQREYEQYF,TRBV11-2,.,.,TRBJ2-7
TGTGCCAGCAAAATAGCGGGGGGGCCTATAGATACGCAGTATTTT,CASKIAGGPIDTQYF,TRBV19,TRBD2,.,TRBJ2-3
TGTGCCAGCAGTTACTCGATAGGGTATGGAGCTTTCTTT,CASSYSIGYGAFF,TRBV6-5,.,.,TRBJ1-1
TGCGCCAGCAGCCAACCTAGGGAGGGGCGGCACACTGAAGCTTTCTTT,CASSQPREGRHTEAFF,TRBV4-1,.,.,TRBJ1-1
TGTGCCAGCAGCTCCTGGACAGGGGGCCTAAATCAGCCCCAGCATTTT,CASSSWTGGLNQPQHF,TRBV7-2,TRBD1,.,TRBJ1-5
TGTGCCAGCAGCACCCAGACAGTATCGGATCAGCCCCAGCATTTT,CASSTQTVSDQPQHF,TRBV5-6,.,.,TRBJ1-5
TGTGCCAGCAGCTCGCTGACAGGGGCCCGCTACGAGCAGTACTTC,CASSSLTGARYEQYF,TRBV11-2,TRBD1,.,TRBJ2-7
TGTGCCAGTAGTATTACGCCCAGGGGAAAACTGTTTTTT,CASSITPRGKLFF,TRBV19,.,once,TRBJ1-4
TGTGCCAGCAGTTTTTTCGTTAGCGGGGGCCCCTACGAGCAGTACTTC,CASSFFVSGGPYEQYF,TRBV27,TRBD2,few,TRBJ2-7
TGTGCCAGCAGTTTGGGACTTAGCTACGAGCAGTACTTC,CASSLGLSYEQYF,TRBV6-5,.,.,TRBJ2-7
TGTGCCAGCACCGGGGACAGATGGAACACTGAAGCTTTCTTT,CASTGDRWNTEAFF,TRBV5-4,TRBD1,.,TRBJ1-1
TGTGCCAGCAGCCAAACCCGGGGACAGAAAGGTTCCTACGAGCAGTACTTC,CASSQTRGQKGSYEQYF,TRBV4-2,TRBD1,.,TRBJ2-7
TGCGCCAGCAGCTTGGCGACTAGCGGGGGATCCTACAATGAGCAGTTCTTC,CASSLATSGGSYNEQFF,TRBV5-1,TRBD2,.,TRBJ2-1
TGTGCCAGCAGCCAGGGGCAGGGGGCTTACTATGGCTACACCTTC,CASSQGQGAYYGYTF,TRBV3-1/TRBV3-2,TRBD1,.,TRBJ1-2
TGTGCCAGCAGGACGGGTGGCCAAAACATTCAGTACTTC,CASRTGGQNIQYF,TRBV27,.,.,TRBJ2-4
TGTGCCAGCAGCCAAGATAAGGACAGGGGGCGCGGCTACACCTTC,CASSQDKDRGRGYTF,TRBV3-1/TRBV3-2,TRBD1,.,TRBJ1-2
TGTGCCAGCAGTTTTGGTGAAAAACTGTTTTTT,CASSFGEKLFF,TRBV28,.,.,TRBJ1-4
TGTGCCAGCAGCCAAGGGGACGGACAGGGTCAGCCCCAGCATTTT,CASSQGDGQGQPQHF,TRBV4-2,TRBD1,few,TRBJ1-5
TGCGCCAGCAGGAGAAATCGCGACACTGAAGCTTTCTTT,CASRRNRDTEAFF,TRBV10-1,.,once,TRBJ1-1
TGTGCCAGCAGCCCCCTTGGAGGGCTGATCACAGATACGCAGTATTTT,CASSPLGGLITDTQYF,TRBV7-2,.,.,TRBJ2-3
TGTGCCAGCAGCTTGGGTTATGGAACAGGGAAGTTCTTC,CASSLGYGTGKFF,TRBV5-6,.,.,TRBJ2-1
TGTGCCAGCAGCCGGGACAGCAACTATGGCTACACCTTC,CASSRDSNYGYTF,TRBV6-5,TRBD1,.,TRBJ1-2
TGCGCCAGCAGCCCTCCTCCCGGGACAGGGGGCAATGAGCAGTTCTTC,CASSPPPGTGGNEQFF,TRBV4-3,TRBD1,.,TRBJ2-1
TGTGCCAGCAGCCCAAGTATAAGCCCGAACACCGGGGAGCTGTTTTTT,CASSPSISPNTGELFF,TRBV7-2,.,.,TRBJ2-2
TGTGCCAGCAGCCAAGAAACAGGGGGGCCGGTAGAGACCCAGTACTTC,CASSQETGGPVETQYF,TRBV3-1/TRBV3-2,TRBD1,.,TRBJ2-5
TGCGCCAGCAGCTTGGCCGGGAGCATCTCTGGAAACACCATATATTTT,CASSLAGSISGNTIYF,TRBV5-1,.,few,TRBJ1-3
TGTGCCAGCAGCCGTAAGCCCCCCCAGGTAAATCCCTACGAGCAGTACTTC,CASSRKPPQVNPYEQYF,TRBV27,.,.,TRBJ2-7
TGCGCCAGCAGTCCACTTGGGGAGGTCACTGAAGCTTTCTTT,CASSPLGEVTEAFF,TRBV10-1,.,.,TRBJ1-1
TGCGCCAGCAGCGTAGTCTTCGGCCCCAATAGCCCACCCACAGATACGCAGTATTTT,CASSVVFGPNSPPTDTQYF,TRBV5-1,.,.,TRBJ2-3
TGTGCCATCAGTGAGTCGCGAAACAGGGTGGACTATGGCTACACCTTC,CAISESRNRVDYGYTF,TRBV10-3,.,.,TRBJ1-2
TGTGCCAGCAGCTTAGTTGGGACTAGCGGGGGGGTAAACACCGGGGAGCTGTTTTTT,CASSLVGTSGGVNTGELFF,TRBV7-8,TRBD2,.,TRBJ2-2
TGCGCCAGCAGTGATCCGGGACTAGCGGGGGGAGGGGCCCAGTACTTC,CASSDPGLAGGGAQYF,TRBV10-2,TRBD2,.,TRBJ2-5
TGTGCCAGCAGCTCCCCGGCGTACACTGAAGCTTTCTTT,CASSSPAYTEAFF,TRBV7-8,.,.,TRBJ1-1